This is a list of T cell receptor beta chains from one sample in a study of blood T cell repertoires in COVID-19. The protocol was immunoSEQ multiplex PCR, while the TCRdb copy is restricted to in-frame clones and leaves out a portion. The sample lists about 250,000 clones, 65% to 90% occurring once. The sequenced sample was peripheral blood. The receptors originated from a man aged 50-59 years with COVID-19, enrolled during active disease. Each CDR3 is given with its conserved first and last residue. The D gene is left open where the match is weak. Clone size is given for some rows only: seen once, a few or many times, or a class if the clone is expanded.

>.|TRBD1|TRBV19|TRBJ1-2
TGTGCCAGTAGAAAAACAGGGGGCTATGGCTACACCTTC
CASRKTGGYGYTF
>.|TRBD1|TRBV9|TRBJ2-7
TGTGCCAGCAGCGTCGGGACAGGGCCTCTCCACTACGAGCAGTACTTC
CASSVGTGPLHYEQYF
>.|.|TRBV6-1|TRBJ1-3
TGTGCCAGCAGTGAAGTCGCAGGTTCAGGAAACACCATATATTTT
CASSEVAGSGNTIYF
>.|.|TRBV30|TRBJ2-7
TGTGCCTGGAGTGTCTCTTTTCTCGAGCAGTACTTC
CAWSVSFLEQYF
>once|.|TRBV18|TRBJ2-3
TGTGCCAGCTCACCACCGACTAGGCCTAGCACAGATACGCAGTATTTT
CASSPPTRPSTDTQYF
>.|TRBD1|TRBV3-1/TRBV3-2|TRBJ2-3
TGTGCCAGCAGCCTAGACAGGGGGCGCGGAGATACGCAGTATTTT
CASSLDRGRGDTQYF
>.|.|TRBV9|TRBJ2-1
TGTGCCAGCAGCGTAGCTTACAATGAGCAGTTCTTC
CASSVAYNEQFF
>.|.|TRBV29-1|TRBJ1-2
TGCAGCGTTGAGCCAGGGTTTCATGGAAGCTATGGCTACACCTTC
CSVEPGFHGSYGYTF
>.|TRBD2|TRBV10-2|TRBJ2-5
TGCGCCAGCCGGTGGGGGGGGTCCCAAGAGACCCAGTACTTC
CASRWGGSQETQYF
>few|TRBD1|TRBV6-5|TRBJ1-5
TGTGCCAGCACGGGACAGGGCTATAGCAATCAGCCCCAGCATTTT
CASTGQGYSNQPQHF
>.|.|TRBV27|TRBJ2-5
TGTGCCAGCTGGGGCAGCCAAGAGACCCAGTACTTC
CASWGSQETQYF
>.|.|TRBV7-8|TRBJ1-2
TGTGCCAGCAGCTCTCGACTAGGGAACTATGGCTACACCTTC
CASSSRLGNYGYTF
>.|.|TRBV7-8|TRBJ1-5
TGTGCCAGCATAGCCGGGAGCCATAGCAATCAGCCCCAGCATTTT
CASIAGSHSNQPQHF
>.|.|TRBV6-5|TRBJ2-5
TGTGCCAGCAGTCGTACCAGCCAAGAGACCCAGTACTTC
CASSRTSQETQYF
>.|TRBD1|TRBV13|TRBJ1-3
TGTGCCAGCAGGCTTAGACAGGGAGGAAACACCATATATTTT
CASRLRQGGNTIYF
>few|.|TRBV4-1|TRBJ1-1
TGCGCCAGCAGCCACACAGGGTCCACTGAAGCTTTCTTT
CASSHTGSTEAFF
>.|.|TRBV4-3|TRBJ1-2
TGCGCCAGCAGCCAAGATCTTGCCGGGATGCAGGGCTACACCTTC
CASSQDLAGMQGYTF
>.|TRBD1|TRBV5-4|TRBJ2-7
TGTGCCAGCAGCTGGGACAGCGGCTCCTACGAGCAGTACTTC
CASSWDSGSYEQYF
>once|TRBD1|TRBV2|TRBJ1-2
TGTGCCAGCAGACTGGACAGGGACCTTGGCTACACCTTC
CASRLDRDLGYTF
>.|TRBD1|TRBV2|TRBJ1-3
TGTGCCAGCAGGTTACAGGGGGCGCGCTCTGGAAACACCATATATTTT
CASRLQGARSGNTIYF
>.|.|TRBV2|TRBJ2-5
TGTGCCAGCGCAACAGGTATAGGGGAGACCCAGTACTTC
CASATGIGETQYF
>.|TRBD1|TRBV30|TRBJ1-5
TGTGCCTGGAGTGAGGGATTAACAGGGGAGGGCAATCAGCCCCAGCATTTT
CAWSEGLTGEGNQPQHF
>.|TRBD1|TRBV7-2|TRBJ2-7
TGTGCCAGCAGCTTAGAAAACTATGGGACAGCGTACTTC
CASSLENYGTAYF
>.|TRBD2|TRBV7-2|TRBJ2-3
TGTGCCAGCAGCTCCTACAGCGGGGGGTACACAGATACGCAGTATTTT
CASSSYSGGYTDTQYF
>.|TRBD1|TRBV4-1|TRBJ2-5
TGCGCCAGCAGCCAAACTGGGACAGGGCAAGAGACCCAGTACTTC
CASSQTGTGQETQYF
>.|.|TRBV5-6|TRBJ2-3
TGTGCCAGCAGCCGTCCGGGGGTAACAGATACGCAGTATTTT
CASSRPGVTDTQYF
>once|.|TRBV5-6|TRBJ1-5
TGTGCCAGCAGCTTGGGGGGGCGTGATCAGCCCCAGCATTTT
CASSLGGRDQPQHF
>.|TRBD2|TRBV3-1/TRBV3-2|TRBJ2-2
TGTGCCAGCAGCCCGACCCCGAGCGGGGGACTTTCCGGGGAGCTGTTTTTT
CASSPTPSGGLSGELFF
>.|.|TRBV24-1|TRBJ2-1
TGTGCCACCAGCTTGCCGGGACACAAGATCGATGAGCAGTTCTTC
CATSLPGHKIDEQFF
>few|TRBD2|TRBV7-3|TRBJ2-2
TGTGCCAGCAGTTTGAACGGACTAGCGAACACCGGGGAGCTGTTTTTT
CASSLNGLANTGELFF
>.|TRBD1|TRBV30|TRBJ1-1
TGTGCCTGGAGTGTACGGACAGGGGGCACTGAAGCTTTCTTT
CAWSVRTGGTEAFF
>.|.|TRBV6-1|TRBJ2-1
TGTGCCAGCAGTGAGGGACACGTCCTTTCCTACAATGAGCAGTTCTTC
CASSEGHVLSYNEQFF
>.|TRBD1|TRBV6-2/TRBV6-3|TRBJ1-6
TGTGCCAGCAGTTACGGACAGGGGAATTCACCCCTCCACTTT
CASSYGQGNSPLHF
>once|.|TRBV6-2/TRBV6-3|TRBJ1-4
TGTGCCAGCAGTTTCACAGCACCCGGAGGGAATGAAAAACTGTTTTTT
CASSFTAPGGNEKLFF
>.|.|TRBV5-1|TRBJ1-4
TGCGCCAGCAGCTTGGGGGGAGCCGAGAATGAAAAACTGTTTTTT
CASSLGGAENEKLFF
>once|.|TRBV28|TRBJ2-1
TGTGCCAGCCTACCAGGGGGGACGAATGAGCAGTTCTTC
CASLPGGTNEQFF
>.|TRBD1|TRBV28|TRBJ2-7
TGTGCCAGCAGGACAGGGGGCTACGAGCAGTACTTC
CASRTGGYEQYF
>.|TRBD1|TRBV10-3|TRBJ2-2
TGTGCCATCAGTGTGGACAGGGTTAGGGACACCGGGGAGCTGTTTTTT
CAISVDRVRDTGELFF
>.|.|TRBV4-3|TRBJ1-2
TGCGCCAGCAGCCAAGATCTCTCCAGGGCTAACTATGGCTACACCTTC
CASSQDLSRANYGYTF
>.|.|TRBV19|TRBJ2-2
TGTGCCAGTAAGCAGACGGGATTGAACACCGGGGAGCTGTTTTTT
CASKQTGLNTGELFF
>once|.|TRBV4-2|TRBJ1-3
TGTGCCAGCAGCCAAGACCCGGGCAGGGGAACTGGAAACACCATATATTTT
CASSQDPGRGTGNTIYF
>.|.|TRBV7-9|TRBJ1-6
TGTGCCAGCACCTACGAGTATAATTCACCCCTCCACTTT
CASTYEYNSPLHF
>few|TRBD1|TRBV4-1|TRBJ1-2
TGCGCCAGCAGCCAAGATAGGGCCCGGACAGGGGTAGATGGCTACACCTTC
CASSQDRARTGVDGYTF
>once|TRBD1|TRBV28|TRBJ2-7
TGTGCCAGCAGACCCCAAGGAGGGACAGGGAGCGACGAGCAGTACTTC
CASRPQGGTGSDEQYF
>.|TRBD2|TRBV5-4|TRBJ2-1
TGTGCCAGCAGCTTGGGGGTAGCGGGGCACCGCGGGCAGTTCTTC
CASSLGVAGHRGQFF